This T cell receptor beta chain originates from a study of T cells in Graves' hyperthyroidism and ophthalmopathy. General study findings and limits: Ophthalmopathy and stable hyperthyroidism were told apart by a 13 V-J model.

Trimming cost V 0 bases and J 5 bases, with 11 bases left between them. The CDR3 loop spans 15 amino acids. Germline CDR1 reads SGDLS; CDR2 reads YYNGEE. The definition of stable Graves' hyperthyroidism was no ophthalmopathy progression within 18 months. Those patients with uncontrolled infection, other autoimmune disease, pregnancy or lactation were excluded. Template material for amplifying TCR beta CDR3 regions consisted of RNA transcripts. First-round RT-PCR targeting the TCR CDR3 was performed with the HTBI primer set. In TCRdb, the multiplex PCR reads were re-called with MiXCR into one record per CDR3 protein. The data hold fewer than 550,000 distinct CDR3 sequences, with about a sixth observed a single time. This clonotype was counted a few times. The antigen is undetermined.

This chain links TRBV9 with TRBJ2-2; D is possibly TRBD1 (6 bases). Sample: blood. The source of this sequence is a woman between 18 and 29 years old with Graves' hyperthyroidism. The DNA of the CDR3 is TGTGCCAGCAGCGTAGCTGGGCAGGGGACCGGGGAGCTGTTTTTT. Translating it yields CASSVAGQGTGELFF.